The 12 T cell receptor beta chains below all came from one sample that was sequenced in a study of blood T cell repertoires in COVID-19 (TCRdb year 2020). The library relied on the immunoSEQ multiplex PCR assay. Entries here come from immuneACCESS through TCRdb and include only in-frame sequences with V and J called. Some clones fail to appear in such tables; in the studies checked, an unresolved V gene covers under half of the shortfall, and the cause of the remainder is unknown. Within this sample are fewer than 350,000 clones, with nearly 90% of them counted one time only. The ten largest make up 1.7% of the sample. The sequenced sample was PBMCs or T cells enriched from blood (not recorded which). Every receptor here comes from a woman aged 18 to 35 with acute COVID-19.

The rearrangement joins TRBV7-9 to TRBJ1-4; D not resolved. V was clipped by 1 base and J by 3 bases, with 9 bases between them. This CDR3 has 15 amino acids. The V gene's germline CDR1 is SEHNR and CDR2 FQNEAQ (reference sequence). The CDR3: CASSLGPGANEKLFF. Here the CDR3 DNA reads TGTGCCAGCAGCTTAGGACCGGGAGCTAATGAAAAACTGTTTTTT.

The chain joins TRBV19 to TRBJ1-5; 7 nucleotides match TRBD1. The CDR3 contains 14 residues. Germline V gene sequence: CDR1 LNHDA, CDR2 SQIVND (reference sequence). J was trimmed by 2 bases and V by 6 bases; bases with no gene match: 4. The CDR3 loop is CASSHRGGNQPQHF. Here the CDR3 DNA reads TGTGCCAGTAGCCACAGGGGCGGCAATCAGCCCCAGCATTTT.

The CDR3: CASSLPGGTEAFF. CDR3 coding DNA: TGTGCCAGCAGTTTACCGGGGGGGACGGAAGCTTTCTTT. The chain carries TRBV12-3 or TRBV12-4 and TRBJ1-1; D might be TRBD1 (5 bases). The CDR3 is made up of 13 amino acids. Trimming cost V 2 bases and J 8 bases, with 12 bases left between them.

V usage is TRBV7-9 and J usage is TRBJ1-6; the match to TRBD1 covers 7 bases. J lost 7 bases, V lost 5 bases, and 5 bases had no gene match. CDR1 and CDR2 (germline): SEHNR, FQNEAQ (reference sequence). The CDR3 is made up of 14 amino acids. The CDR3 DNA reads as TGTGCCAGCAGCACCGGGACAGAAAATTCACCCCTCCACTTT. Its translation: CASSTGTENSPLHF. Variable domain in full (rest from reference TRBV7-9 and TRBJ1-6): DTGVSQNPRHKITKRGQNVTFRCDPISEHNRLYWYRQTLGQGPEFLTYFQNEAQLEKSRLLSDRFSAERPKGSFSTLEIQRTEQGDSAMYLCASSTGTENSPLHFGNGTRLTVT.

The rearrangement links TRBV13 to TRBJ1-6; 9 bases agree with TRBD1. The germline CDR1 and CDR2 sequences are PRHDT and FYEKMQ (reference sequence). CDR3 length: 15 amino acids. V shed 5 bases, J shed 7 bases, and the junction held 6 bases outside the gene matches. The CDR3 region is CASSARTGVNSPLHF. The CDR3 coding sequence is TGTGCCAGCAGCGCCCGGACAGGGGTAAATTCACCCCTCCACTTT.

The chain couples TRBV4-2 to TRBJ2-1; D may be TRBD2 (6 bases). The CDR3 is 12 residues long. CDR1 LGHNA and CDR2 YNFKEQ come from the germline V gene. The V and J ends lost 1 base and 12 bases respectively, with 10 bases between them. The CDR3 loop is CASSQGRGLQFF. DNA of the CDR3: TGTGCCAGCAGCCAAGGAAGGGGACTGCAGTTCTTC.

The chain carries TRBV28 and TRBJ1-5; possibly TRBD1 for D (6 bases). The V end lost 2 bases, the J end lost 3 bases, and 8 bases lay between the germline ends. Germline V lookup: CDR1 MDHEN, CDR2 SYDVKM. CDR3 length equals 14 residues. CDR3: CASSLGTPNQPQHF. CDR3 bases: TGTGCCAGCAGTTTAGGGACACCCAATCAGCCCCAGCATTTT.

The V and J genes are TRBV7-2 and TRBJ1-2; 8 bases line up with TRBD1. Per the germline V gene, CDR1 is SGHTA and CDR2 is FQGNSA. This CDR3 contains 15 residues. V lost 1 base, J lost 4 bases, and 5 bases stayed unmatched. The CDR3 sequence: CASSLGGTGIYGYTF. The CDR3 nucleotides read TGTGCCAGCAGCTTAGGCGGGACAGGCATCTATGGCTACACCTTC.

The chain employs TRBV14 and TRBJ1-4; 7 bases line up with TRBD1. CDR1 and CDR2 (germline): SGHDN, FVKESK. J gave up 1 base and V 4 bases, and 3 bases lay outside the gene matches. The CDR3 is made up of 15 amino acids. CDR3 protein: CASSRYRGTNEKLFF. CDR3 DNA sequence: TGTGCCAGCAGCCGCTACAGGGGAACTAATGAAAAACTGTTTTTT.

This clone was found once. The chain joins TRBV27 to TRBJ2-7, with D possibly TRBD2 on 5 matching bases. Germline V gene sequence: CDR1 MNHEY, CDR2 SMNVEV (reference sequence). This CDR3 is built from 14 residues. V dropped 8 bases and J dropped 3 bases, with 17 bases sitting between them. CDR3 in DNA: TGTGCCAGCTCAGTTTACGCAGGAGGCTACGAGCAGTACTTC. It specifies CASSVYAGGYEQYF.

This chain's CDR3 is CASSLAPPTSGPPNEQFF. CDR3 nucleotides: TGTGCCAGCAGCTTAGCCCCACCGACTAGCGGTCCCCCCAATGAGCAGTTCTTC. V and J are TRBV11-2 and TRBJ2-1; 9 positions match TRBD2. With V trimmed by 1 base and J by 6 bases, 13 bases remained unmatched. Per the germline V gene, CDR1 is SGHAT and CDR2 is FQNNGV. The CDR3 covers 18 residues. Combining the CDR3 with reference TRBV11-2 and TRBJ2-1 gives the whole variable domain EAGVAQSPRYKIIEKRQSVAFWCNPISGHATLYWYQQILGQGPKLLIQFQNNGVVDDSQLPKDRFSAERLKGVDSTLKIQPAKLEDSAVYLCASSLAPPTSGPPNEQFFGPGTRLTVL.

The chain couples TRBV7-9 to TRBJ1-6, with TRBD1 matching 7 bases. There are 14 residues in the CDR3. Trimming cost V 4 bases and J 6 bases; bases outside gene matches: 3. Germline V gene data show CDR1 as SEHNR and CDR2 as FQNEAQ (reference sequence). The CDR3 DNA sequence: TGTGCCAGCAGCTCGGGACAGCCTAATTCACCCCTCCACTTT. Translation gives CASSSGQPNSPLHF.